One and the same sample provided the 2 T cell receptor beta chains below, sequenced in a study of T-cell reconstitution after alpha-beta-depleted transplantation in children. Unique molecular identifiers featured in how the TCRbeta library was prepared. TCRdb re-analysed the PCR reads in MiXCR, keeping a single row per CDR3 protein. The sample lists under 140,000 distinct CDR3 sequences; under 13% were seen once. The sequencing used PBMCs from the stem cell graft donor, collected from the stem cell graft. Receptors originate from a human donor who donated a stem cell graft to a child with acute lymphoblastic leukemia.

Notes on this clonotype: This may stem from a read error, because a much larger clone lies one nucleotide away. This chain connects TRBV18 to TRBJ1-1, with no clear D. Germline-derived CDR1 and CDR2 are KGHSH and LQKENI. The CDR3 is made up of 12 amino acids. CDR3 DNA sequence: TGTGCCAGCCCACCGTCTGACACTGAAGCTTTCTTT. As protein: CASPPSDTEAFF.

This clonotype was seen many times. The chain is built from TRBV28 and TRBJ2-6; TRBD1 might be the D (5 bases). Between the trimmed V and J ends, which lost 2 bases and 4 bases, there was a span of 9 bases. The CDR3 runs 15 residues. CDR1 MDHEN and CDR2 SYDVKM come from the germline V gene. The CDR3 region has the DNA TGTGCCAGCAGTTTAGCAGGGCCAGGGGCCAACGTCCTGACTTTC. Protein sequence: CASSLAGPGANVLTF.